This TCR beta chain was sequenced during a study of T cells in Graves' hyperthyroidism and ophthalmopathy. Points from the study as a whole: Onset of ophthalmopathy came a median roughly 6.4 months after the model predicted it. Most thyroid clonotypes that were expanded above 0.001 also turned up in blood.

A word on this clonotype: As yet, its antigen is unknown.

It was RNA transcripts that yielded the amplified TCR beta CDR3 regions. RT-PCR in the first round (using the HTBI primer set) targeted the TCR CDR3. A single record per CDR3 protein comes from TCRdb applying MiXCR to the multiplex PCR reads. The sample holds some 360,000 distinct CDR3 sequences, more than 11% seen once. The CDR3 spans 12 residues. Trimming shortened V by 3 bases and J by 5 bases, and 8 bases separated the two germline ends. CDR1 GTSNPN and CDR2 SVGIG come from the germline V gene (reference sequence). Sequenced: blood. This chain uses TRBV30 with TRBJ2-4; D is perhaps TRBD2 (6 bases). The sequence derives from a woman aged 60 to 75 with Graves' hyperthyroidism. The CDR3 spells CAWSGGENIQYF. The CDR3 nucleotides read TGTGCCTGGAGCGGGGGAGAAAACATTCAGTACTTC.